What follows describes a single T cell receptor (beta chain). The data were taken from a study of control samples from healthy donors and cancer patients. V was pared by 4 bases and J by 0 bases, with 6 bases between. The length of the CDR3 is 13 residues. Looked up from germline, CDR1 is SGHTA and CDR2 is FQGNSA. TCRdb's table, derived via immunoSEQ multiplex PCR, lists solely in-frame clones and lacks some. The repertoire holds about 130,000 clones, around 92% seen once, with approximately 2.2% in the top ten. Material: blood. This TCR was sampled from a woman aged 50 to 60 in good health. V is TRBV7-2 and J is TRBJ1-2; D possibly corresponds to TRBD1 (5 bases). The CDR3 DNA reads TGTGCCAGCAGCTGGGGGGCTAACTATGGCTACACCTTC. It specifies CASSWGANYGYTF.